This is a list of T cell receptor beta chains from one sample in a study of blood T cell repertoires in COVID-19. Produced via immunoSEQ multiplex PCR; TCRdb's table is partial and in-frame only. The sample lists about 43,000 clones; about 90% were seen once. The sequencing input was peripheral blood. These receptor sequences come from a woman of 80 years or more with active COVID-19. CDR3s include the opening cysteine and the closing phenylalanine or tryptophan. The D gene is left open where the match is weak. Rows give clone size only sometimes, using once, few, many, or a class for an expanded clone.

len	abundance	v_gene	d_gene	j_gene	CDR3nt	CDR3aa
15	.	TRBV19	.	TRBJ2-1	TGTGCCAGTTCCACCGACGGGTTGGCCGTGCGGGAGCAGTTCTTC	CASSTDGLAVREQFF
14	once	TRBV6-5	.	TRBJ1-6	TGTGCCAGCAGTTATGAGCAGGAAAGGTCACCCCTCCACTTT	CASSYEQERSPLHF
13	.	TRBV7-2	.	TRBJ2-7	TGTGCCAGCAGCTTACGTCAGGGTACCGAGCAGTACTTC	CASSLRQGTEQYF
14	.	TRBV7-2	.	TRBJ2-4	TGTGCCAGCAGCAAACCGGACGGGGAAAACATTCAGTACTTC	CASSKPDGENIQYF
14	.	TRBV5-6	.	TRBJ1-2	TGTGCCAGCAGCTTGTCGGGGGACCGCTATGGCTACACCTTC	CASSLSGDRYGYTF
17	.	TRBV21-1	.	TRBJ2-2	TGTGCCAGCAGCAATTACATCAGGGGGAATAAGACCGGGGAGCTGTTTTTT	CASSNYIRGNKTGELFF
16	.	TRBV7-9	TRBD1	TRBJ1-2	TGTGCCAGCAGCTTATTGGGCAGGGGGTTTGACTATGGCTACACCTTC	CASSLLGRGFDYGYTF
14	.	TRBV7-2	TRBD1	TRBJ2-7	TGTGCCAGCAGCATGGGACAGGGGTTCTACGAGCAGTACTTC	CASSMGQGFYEQYF
16	few	TRBV6-2/TRBV6-3	TRBD1	TRBJ2-1	TGTGCCAGCAGTTCCCCCCGACAGGGGGCCTACAATGAGCAGTTCTTC	CASSSPRQGAYNEQFF
13	few	TRBV9	.	TRBJ1-3	TGTGCCAGCAGCCCACCGACAGGAAACACCATATATTTT	CASSPPTGNTIYF
14	.	TRBV6-5	TRBD1	TRBJ1-3	TGTGCCAGCAGCCGCGACAGGGCTGGAAACACCATATATTTT	CASSRDRAGNTIYF
16	.	TRBV27	.	TRBJ2-4	TGTGCCAGCAGTTTATCCAGTCTTCTAGCCAAAAACATTCAGTACTTC	CASSLSSLLAKNIQYF
21	medium-sized	TRBV3-1/TRBV3-2	TRBD1	TRBJ2-6	TGTGCCAGCAGCCAAGAACGAGGTTATGGGACAGGGGGCGCTGGGGCCAACGTCCTGACTTTC	CASSQERGYGTGGAGANVLTF
15	.	TRBV6-5	.	TRBJ1-3	TGTGCCAGCACCCGGGACACTACCACTGGGAACACCATATATTTT	CASTRDTTTGNTIYF
14	once	TRBV5-1	TRBD1	TRBJ1-1	TGCGCCAGCTCGGGACAGGGTGTGAACACTGAAGCTTTCTTT	CASSGQGVNTEAFF
12	.	TRBV6-5	TRBD1	TRBJ2-5	TGTGCCAGCAGAAACAGGGGAGAGACCCAGTACTTC	CASRNRGETQYF
13	.	TRBV2	.	TRBJ2-1	TGTGCCAGCAGCAATCAGGGTTTAATTGAGCAGTTCTTC	CASSNQGLIEQFF
15	.	TRBV6-5	TRBD1	TRBJ1-6	TGTGCCAGCAGTTACGACGGACAGGGAAATTCACCCCTCCACTTT	CASSYDGQGNSPLHF
15	once	TRBV2	TRBD1	TRBJ1-2	TGTGCCAGCAGTGAAAGTGCGCGGACAGGCTACGGCTACACCTTC	CASSESARTGYGYTF
16	.	TRBV6-6	.	TRBJ1-4	TGTGCCAGCAGTTACTCCGGACTAAAGCGGGATGAAAAACTGTTTTTT	CASSYSGLKRDEKLFF
13	.	TRBV30	.	TRBJ2-7	TGTGCCTTATCCAGGGTAGCCTCCTACGAGCAGTACTTC	CALSRVASYEQYF
15	.	TRBV28	TRBD2	TRBJ2-5	TGTGCCAGCAGTCGACTAGCGGGGATTCTGGAGACCCAGTACTTC	CASSRLAGILETQYF
13	.	TRBV29-1	.	TRBJ1-5	TGCAGCGTTCGAACGCAGGGCGATCAGCCCCAGCATTTT	CSVRTQGDQPQHF
14	.	TRBV7-9	.	TRBJ1-2	TGTGCCAGCAGCCCGACCACGGAGAGGGATGGCTACACCTTC	CASSPTTERDGYTF
18	once	TRBV28	.	TRBJ2-5	TGTGCCAGCAGTGCCCCCATGGGGAGAGAGGTTGGAGAAGAGACCCAGTACTTC	CASSAPMGREVGEETQYF
12	.	TRBV30	TRBD1	TRBJ1-2	TGTGCCTGGAGTCCAGGGGGCAGTGGCTACACCTTC	CAWSPGGSGYTF
13	.	TRBV12-3/TRBV12-4	.	TRBJ1-5	TGTGCCAGCAGTGCAGGGGAAGGTCAGCCCCAGCATTTT	CASSAGEGQPQHF
14	.	TRBV25-1	TRBD1	TRBJ1-3	TGTGCCAGCACAGACAGGGCCTCTGGAAACACCATATATTTT	CASTDRASGNTIYF
13	once	TRBV3-1/TRBV3-2	.	TRBJ2-2	TGTGCCAGCAGTTACTACAACACCGGGGAGCTGTTTTTT	CASSYYNTGELFF
15	medium-sized	TRBV19	TRBD1	TRBJ1-5	TGTGCCAGTAGCACGACAGGGGGTAGCAATCAGCCCCAGCATTTT	CASSTTGGSNQPQHF
12	.	TRBV6-5	.	TRBJ2-5	TGTGCCAGCAGCGTCTTCGGGGAGACCCAGTACTTC	CASSVFGETQYF
13	.	TRBV5-6	.	TRBJ2-3	TGTGCCAGCAGCCGCCAAACAGTCAATACGCAGTATTTT	CASSRQTVNTQYF
19	.	TRBV4-3	TRBD2	TRBJ2-5	TGCGCCAGCAGCCAATTGGGAATCGCCGGGACTAGCGGGGGGGAGACCCAGTACTTC	CASSQLGIAGTSGGETQYF
11	.	TRBV6-2/TRBV6-3	.	TRBJ2-5	TGTGCCAGCAGTTTGAGGGAGACCCAGTACTTC	CASSLRETQYF
16	.	TRBV6-2/TRBV6-3	.	TRBJ2-1	TGTGCCAGCACCCCGCTCGGTAGTAGGGGTTACAATGAGCAGTTCTTC	CASTPLGSRGYNEQFF
15	.	TRBV9	TRBD2	TRBJ2-1	TGTGCCAGCAGCCTAACGGATAGCGGGTGGAATGAGCAGTTCTTC	CASSLTDSGWNEQFF
15	.	TRBV20-1	TRBD1	TRBJ1-5	TGCAGTGCTAGTCCCGGGACAGGGAAAAATCAGCCCCAGCATTTT	CSASPGTGKNQPQHF
14	few	TRBV5-4	.	TRBJ2-2	TGTGCCAGCAGCTTGTCGGAGTCACCCGGGGAGCTGTTTTTT	CASSLSESPGELFF
17	.	TRBV7-2	TRBD2	TRBJ2-1	TGTGCCAGCAGCTTAGGACTAGCGGGGGGGCCACAAAATGAGCAGTTCTTC	CASSLGLAGGPQNEQFF
15	.	TRBV6-5	TRBD1	TRBJ1-2	TGTGCCAGCAGTCTCACAGGGGTCCCCCACTATGGCTACACCTTC	CASSLTGVPHYGYTF
17	.	TRBV10-1	TRBD2	TRBJ2-3	TGCGCCAGCAGTGATAAAGGACTAGCGGACGCCACAGATACGCAGTATTTT	CASSDKGLADATDTQYF
15	.	TRBV5-8	TRBD2	TRBJ2-5	TGTGCCAGCAGCTTGGAGCGGGGACCGCTGGAGACCCAGTACTTC	CASSLERGPLETQYF
16	.	TRBV7-6	.	TRBJ2-7	TGTGCCAGCAGACCCTGGAGGTTGCTGGAACCCTACGAGCAGTACTTC	CASRPWRLLEPYEQYF
15	.	TRBV29-1	.	TRBJ2-3	TGCAGCGTTCCAAAGGGGGTTAGGGGGACAGATACGCAGTATTTT	CSVPKGVRGTDTQYF
14	.	TRBV6-2/TRBV6-3	.	TRBJ2-7	TGTGCCAGCAGTTACTCAGGCAGGGGTGCCGAGCAGTACTTC	CASSYSGRGAEQYF
14	.	TRBV5-1	TRBD1	TRBJ2-3	TGCGCCAGCAGTACAGGGGGCAACACAGATACGCAGTATTTT	CASSTGGNTDTQYF
13	.	TRBV28	.	TRBJ1-2	TGTGCCAGCAGTTTTATAGGGAGGTATGGCTACACCTTC	CASSFIGRYGYTF
14	.	TRBV7-9	.	TRBJ2-1	TGTGCCAGCAGCCTGGGGGCCTCCTACAATGAGCAGTTCTTC	CASSLGASYNEQFF
16	.	TRBV28	TRBD2	TRBJ2-5	TGTGCCAGCAGCCCCCGGGGCGGGGGGGCACAAGAGACCCAGTACTTC	CASSPRGGGAQETQYF